The present T cell receptor (beta chain) was sequenced within a study of long-term antiretroviral therapy in people with HIV (dated by TCRdb to about 2022). A note on the overall study: The earliest samples were collected approximately a decade before the 2015 WHO recommendation for immediate ART, a period when ART was typically delayed until CD4 counts fell. Whether ART initiation and durable HIV suppression were associated with changes in peripheral blood TRB repertoire composition and diversity was tested in a retrospective serial study. A total of 192 cryopreserved PBMC samples were contributed to the cohort by 30 adults with confirmed HIV infection, with samples collected serially over a mean of around 6 years (range 1-12). Among the 30 to 35 participants with HIV, more than ten were female. Test extractions of a monoclonal T-cell line alongside approximately 36 polyclonal samples showed no cross-contamination during QIAcube processing. What the authors observed across the whole study: Expanded TRB clones identified before ART initiation dominated the repertoire at all time points, although this dominance fluctuated and declined in many PLHIV after ART. Samples dated from the mid-2000s to the late 2010s, and the ART regimens used may be less effective than current ones. Because pre-ART samples had limited cell numbers, unsorted PBMC were profiled rather than sorted CD4+ and CD8+ T cells. Since PBMC availability was limited, sequencing covered only the TCR beta chain, with no alpha chain pairing. A significant increase in TRB diversity was found to be associated with ART initiation, although TRB diversity was observed to remain significantly below that of transplant donor controls even after long-term ART. Narrower CDR3 length ranges were observed in HIV repertoires than in controls, and an antigen-experienced repertoire with only a slight naive shift after ART was suggested by the network structure. Inferences about post-ART repertoire changes are limited because no data were available on ART adherence, viral resistance or therapy changes.

Details on this clone: Its binding antigen is unknown. Base qualities were left out, and no much larger clone turns up one base away.

Including the terminal cysteine and phenylalanine, the CDR3 comprises 15 residues. Only the CDR3 DNA stays, 45 bases, in frame from base 1. Relative to germline, V is 5 bases shorter and J is 0 bases shorter, with 11 bases between their ends. Sequences LNHDA (CDR1) and SQIVND (CDR2) are obtained from the germline V gene (reference sequence). To be included, a participant needed at least one PBMC sample from before ART initiation plus at least two post-ART samples. Every participant with HIV received treatment in the United States of America. Cryopreserved samples of roughly 0.85-11 million PBMC were thawed and washed before DNA extraction. At the time of the earliest PBMC sample, participants with HIV were aged between 23 and 54 years. PBMC samples from each participant spanned 1-4 timepoints before ART initiation and 2-8 timepoints after ART initiation, with a median of 7 samples. Serial HIV viral load, CD4+ T-cell count, ART history and demographic data were obtained for every participant. Genomic DNA was extracted from unsorted PBMC with a Qiagen kit on a QIAcube, processed in batches of 12 samples.

Sequencing of the TRB variable region was done with the immunoSEQ hsTCRB v3.0 assay at survey level resolution. TRB sequencing targeted a depth of about 40,000-50,000 T-cell genomes per sample. An Illumina MiSeq with a v3 150-cycle kit was used to sequence the pooled TRB libraries. Under the source paper's analysis protocol: Repertoire analysis was run in R within a reproducible Nextflow workflow that covered QC, data transformation and analysis. LymphoSeq2, an R package for exploring AIRR-Seq data, was used to implement custom analyses. A handful of samples yielding fewer than 5000 total TRB sequences were excluded, leaving roughly 200 analyzed HIV repertoires. Among the approximately 200 retained HIV repertoires, about 57 were collected before ART initiation and 120 to 130 were collected after ART initiation. Repertoires were downsampled to 5000 TRB nucleotide sequences, with summary statistics averaged over 100 downsampling iterations. The analysis kept only TRB sequences whose CDR3 regions were at least seven amino acids long. Diversity was assessed using a clonality score derived from Shannon entropy and using the Gini coefficient. In the repertoire networks, any two of the top 5000 CDR3 amino acid sequences were linked whenever the two sequences differed by an edit distance of one. Antigen specificity groups and MHC restriction were predicted for TRB CDR3 amino acid sequences with GLIPH2. CDR3 amino acid sequences were matched against VDJdb and McPAS-TCR to flag known CMV, EBV, HIV or tissue antigen associations. Pre-ART, post-ART and control groups were compared with Wilcoxon signed-rank tests and Holm-Bonferroni correction. The table was pulled from immuneACCESS by TCRdb, which kept in-frame rearrangements only. Such tables lose some clones; where checked, under half of the loss comes from unresolved V genes, and the rest has no known cause. That table gives V, J and clone size, and the DNA gave D and trimming. Within this sample are tens of thousands of clones, with roughly 82% of them counted one time only. Roughly 14% of the sample is taken by the ten largest.

In this chain, TRBV19 is recombined with TRBJ2-4; a weak D assignment points to TRBD2 (5 bases agree). This TCR derives from a young man with HIV. Sequencing used unsorted PBMCs, obtained 0.3 years after starting antiretroviral therapy. The DNA is TGTGCCAGTAGTTACATCCGGGGAGCCAAAAACATTCAGTACTTC. The resulting protein is CASSYIRGAKNIQYF.